This T cell receptor (beta chain) was sequenced during a study of metastatic and nonmetastatic thyroid tumors. A remark on this clone: The antigen remains undetermined.

The CDR3 runs to 13 residues. Trimming took 2 bases from V and 5 from J, leaving 9 bases between them. Germline V gives CDR1 KGHSH, CDR2 LQKENI. Patients were all untreated before their thyroid surgery. Study-wide findings and caveats: Benign nodules reportedly had significantly lower TCR beta diversity than malignant thyroid tumors in blood and tumor.

TCRdb re-called clones via MiXCR from the PCR reads. The repertoire has about 38,000 clones, 26% of them found once; the top ten carry around 9.5%. This clonotype originated in a female donor with papillary thyroid cancer or a benign thyroid nodule (not recorded which). Some clones in this sample may be carry-over from other donors' samples. The sample taken for sequencing was blood. The J gene is TRBJ2-5, the V gene TRBV18; D remains ambiguous. This CDR3 is CASSPRSGETQYF. Written as DNA, the CDR3 is TGTGCCAGCTCACCAAGGTCTGGGGAGACCCAGTACTTC.